The T cell receptor beta chain described here comes from a study of CD8 T cells in ankylosing spondylitis. Broader study findings: Certain motif variants had earlier been reported in reactive arthritis synovial fluid and blood. One TCR beta motif, made up of roughly 8 highly homologous variants, appeared characteristic of ankylosing spondylitis blood. Within peripheral blood, clones linked to disease were CD8+ and relatively rare.

This clonotype occurred a few times. What it recognizes is unknown. This CDR3 comprises 15 residues. The germline CDR1 and CDR2 sequences are MNHEY and SMNVEV (reference sequence). V shed 2 bases, J shed 8 bases, and the junction held 6 bases outside the gene matches. TCRdb re-called the 5' RACE reads with MiXCR, one entry per CDR3 protein. The sample has approximately 260,000 distinct CDR3 sequences; more than 15% are singletons. The sequenced sample was blood, either unsorted or a sorted T cell fraction (not recorded which). The clonotype was recovered from a male donor with ankylosing spondylitis or in good health (not recorded which). V and J are TRBV27 and TRBJ2-1, with 10 bases lining up with TRBD2. For the CDR3, the DNA is TGTGCCAGCAGTTTAAGTCTAGCGGGAGCGGATGAGCAGTTCTTC. It translates to CASSLSLAGADEQFF.